The TCR beta chain under discussion was sequenced for a study of T cells after yellow fever vaccination. About the study: Those fractions that held only low numbers of cells were prepared using the SMART-Seq v4 Ultra Low Input RNA kit.

This clonotype was observed a few times. Germline loops: CDR1 SGHTA, CDR2 FQGNSA. CDR3 length equals 14 residues. V lost 6 bases to trimming and J lost 5 bases, with 16 bases between them. Researchers made TCR cDNA using 5'RACE template switching, and this step added a universal primer site and UMIs. TCRdb ran MiXCR on the 5' RACE reads and lists one entry per CDR3 protein. Of more than 300,000 distinct CDR3 sequences listed, 3.5% to 4.5% are singletons. This chain connects TRBV7-2 to TRBJ2-5; D is uncertain. The material was PBMCs, obtained 15 days after the yellow fever booster vaccination. The origin of this receptor is a man aged 18 to 29 who received the YFV17D yellow fever vaccine. The CDR3: CASSPPYPRETQYF. CDR3 DNA: TGTGCCAGCAGTCCGCCCTACCCCAGGGAGACCCAGTACTTC.